One and the same sample provided the 2 T cell receptor beta chains below, sequenced in a study of T cells expressing NK-cell markers. Following a re-call of the 5' RACE reads, TCRdb has one entry per CDR3 protein and lacks DNA. The table lists about 260,000 distinct CDR3 sequences, with roughly 4.2% in the top ten. What was sequenced was blood T cells: a sorted CD56 or NKG2C T cell subset, CD4+ or CD8+ T cells, or bulk PBMC T cells (not recorded which). Receptors were obtained from a woman between 18 and 69 years old in good health.

The chain combines TRBV12-3 or TRBV12-4 with TRBJ2-1; TCRdb picks TRBD2, but there is no DNA to check that call. The CDR3 length is 14 residues. The CDR3 sequence: CASSPQRGGFEQFF.

The V call is TRBV10-3, the J call TRBJ2-3; with no DNA, the TCRdb D assignment of TRBD1 cannot be verified. The CDR3 contains 17 residues. CDR1 and CDR2 (germline): ENHRY, SYGVKD. This CDR3 reads CAIRFGGQGEVTDTQYF.